A single sample is the source of the 24 T cell receptor beta chains below, sequenced in a study of vaccination and CD4 T cells after COVID-19. Researchers used the Oncomine TCR Beta short-read assay to sequence DNA from cultured CD4+ T cells. TCRdb fed the PCR reads into MiXCR, producing one record per CDR3 protein. The sample consists of some 16,000 distinct CDR3 sequences, about 40% of them appearing once. The treatment here: roughly 11-day PBMC culture with coronavirus spike peptide pools or control peptides (ViraFEST assay). Antigens for these TCRs are unknown. Here the sequenced sample was CD4+ T cells from blood, cultured in vitro, taken before SARS-CoV-2 vaccination. The source of these receptors is a human donor who received a COVID-19 vaccine.

This sequence joins TRBV27 and TRBJ2-7, with D perhaps matching TRBD1 (6 bases). The CDR3 runs 15 residues. Germline assignment: CDR1 MNHEY and CDR2 SMNVEV (reference sequence). Trimming removed 5 bases from V and 9 bases from J, with 23 bases in between. CDR3 amino acids: CASSPTLTGPGRQYF. CDR3 in DNA: TGTGCCAGCAGTCCCACGTTGACAGGCCCGGGGAGGCAGTACTTC.

This clonotype came up a few times. The J gene is TRBJ1-6, the V gene TRBV27; 9 bases map to TRBD1. The CDR3 contains 13 residues. From germline, CDR1 is MNHEY and CDR2 SMNVEV (reference sequence). J gave up 9 bases and V 5 bases, and 2 bases lay outside the gene matches. Here the CDR3 reads CASSDRGSSPLHF. The CDR3, as DNA: TGTGCCAGCAGTGACAGGGGGAGTTCACCCCTCCACTTT.

DNA for the CDR3: TGTGCCACCCCGACGGGAGGGGGAAGTGGCTATGGCTACACCTTC. Protein sequence: CATPTGGGSGYGYTF. The chain couples TRBV24-1 to TRBJ1-2; D is perhaps TRBD1 (6 bases). Germline V gene lookup returns CDR1 KGHDR and CDR2 SFDVKD. The ends were cut back, 9 bases at V and 4 bases at J, with 20 bases in the middle. The length of the CDR3 is 15 residues.

The chain carries TRBV19 and TRBJ1-2; 7 bases are shared with TRBD1. Trimming at V came to 3 bases and at J to 0 bases, leaving 4 bases not matched to a gene. The germline CDR1 and CDR2 sequences are LNHDA and SQIVND (reference sequence). CDR3 length equals 15 residues. CDR3 sequence (DNA): TGTGCCAGTAGTATCGGGACAGCAGCTAACTATGGCTACACCTTC. It specifies CASSIGTAANYGYTF.

The DNA of the CDR3 is TGTGCCAGCAGCTTGATTACAGGGGGGAACACTGAAGCTTTCTTT. Translating gives CASSLITGGNTEAFF. The chain combines TRBV11-1 with TRBJ1-1; TRBD1 aligns across 8 bases. With V trimmed by 3 bases and J by 1 base, 4 bases remained unmatched. This CDR3 comprises 15 residues. From germline, CDR1 is SGHAT and CDR2 FQDESV (reference sequence). Full variable domain (remainder filled in from reference TRBV11-1 and TRBJ1-1): EAEVAQSPRYKITEKSQAVAFWCDPISGHATLYWYRQILGQGPELLVQFQDESVVDDSQLPKDRFSAERLKGVDSTLKIQPAELGDSAMYLCASSLITGGNTEAFFGQGTRLTVV.

This clonotype was picked up a small number of times. The rearrangement uses TRBV24-1 and TRBJ2-1; TRBD2 matches 8 bases. There are 14 residues in the CDR3. Germline V gene sequence: CDR1 KGHDR, CDR2 SFDVKD. The ends lost 5 bases at V and 6 bases at J; junction bases unmatched: 5. The CDR3 here is CATSGSGGSNEQFF. The CDR3 DNA is TGTGCCACCAGTGGAAGCGGGGGTAGCAATGAGCAGTTCTTC.

V gene TRBV12-3 or TRBV12-4 combines with J gene TRBJ2-5; D might be TRBD1 or TRBD2, each matching 6 bases. The CDR3 length is 17 residues. The V end was cut by 3 bases, the J end by 3 bases, with 20 bases between. CDR3 residues: CASSFGGLEVGKETQYF. The CDR3 DNA reads TGTGCCAGCAGTTTCGGGGGCTTGGAGGTAGGGAAAGAGACCCAGTACTTC.

The V and J genes are TRBV19 and TRBJ2-5, with 16 bases matching TRBD2. The germline gives CDR1 LNHDA, CDR2 SQIVND (reference sequence). The CDR3 contains 18 residues. V trimming: 2 bases; J trimming: 6 bases; junction bases outside the gene matches: 9. The CDR3 sequence: CASSISGTSGGAGKTQYF. CDR3 nucleotide sequence: TGTGCCAGTAGTATATCAGGGACTAGCGGGGGGGCCGGAAAGACCCAGTACTTC.

There are a few counts of this clonotype. This chain joins TRBV6-1 and TRBJ2-7; D remains ambiguous. Germline V gives CDR1 MNHNS, CDR2 SASEGT. CDR3 length: 13 amino acids. V lost 2 bases and J lost 6, with 11 bases in between. CDR3 residues: CASSETGFAEQYF. The CDR3 bases are TGTGCCAGCAGTGAAACCGGGTTCGCCGAGCAGTACTTC.

In its sample, this clonotype ranks as medium-sized. CDR3 sequence reads: CASSLVGSQPQHF. DNA of the CDR3: TGTGCCAGCAGTTTAGTTGGCAGCCAGCCCCAGCATTTT. The chain couples TRBV12-3 or TRBV12-4 to TRBJ1-5, with no clear D. The CDR3 runs to 13 residues. V gave up 1 base and J gave up 7 bases, with 8 bases separating them.

V is TRBV21-1 and J is TRBJ2-5; TRBD1, the D gene given by the table, was not confirmed from the DNA. TRBV21-1 is noted as a pseudogene. There are 16 residues in the CDR3. Written as DNA, the CDR3 is TGTGCCAGCAGCACAAAACAGGGTAGCGAGCAAGAGACCCAGTACTTC. Its protein product is CASSTKQGSEQETQYF.

The rearrangement uses TRBV12-3 or TRBV12-4 and TRBJ2-1, with TRBD2 matching 10 bases. This CDR3 comprises 15 residues. The V and J ends lost 0 bases and 8 bases, in that order; junction bases with no gene match: 4. The CDR3 sequence: CASSLALAGVHEQFF. CDR3 coding DNA: TGTGCCAGCAGTTTAGCCCTAGCGGGGGTCCATGAGCAGTTCTTC.

This clonotype was counted a few times. The chain has TRBV10-2 and TRBJ1-2; D gene ambiguous. Deletions cut 0 bases from V and 3 bases from J, with 11 bases between. CDR1 is WSHSY and CDR2 is SAAADI in the germline V gene. The CDR3 has 15 amino acids. In DNA, the CDR3 is TGCGCCAGCAGTGAGTCGAAACCTTTTTACTATGGCTACACCTTC. Encoded protein: CASSESKPFYYGYTF.

Remarks on this clonotype: An end of the junction does not agree with germline; a read error may underlie this. The genes are TRBV7-4 and TRBJ2-5; 10 bases map to TRBD2. The CDR3 runs 16 residues. The V gene's germline CDR1 is SGHVT and CDR2 SQSDAQ. This chain's CDR3 is CASSVAIAGGLETQYF. As DNA, the CDR3 is TGTGCCAGCAGCGTAGCGATAGCGGGGGGTCTAGAGACCCAGTACTTC.

This clonotype came up a few times. The rearrangement joins TRBV7-8 to TRBJ1-1; maybe TRBD1 (5 bases). The CDR3 has 16 residues. Germline CDR1 and CDR2: SGHVS and FQNEAQ. The ends were cut back, 2 bases at V and 0 bases at J, with 13 bases in the middle. The CDR3 loop is CASSLRRGTLNTEAFF. CDR3 in DNA: TGTGCCAGCAGCTTACGACGGGGGACGTTGAACACTGAAGCTTTCTTT.

This clonotype has more than one count but fewer than ten. CDR3 sequence (DNA): TGCAGTGCTTACAGCCAAGTGAATTCACCCCTCCACTTT. Amino acid sequence: CSAYSQVNSPLHF. The chain is built from TRBV20-1 and TRBJ1-6; D not resolved. Trimming left V 5 bases short and J 7 bases short, with 12 bases between. Germline assignment: CDR1 DFQATT and CDR2 SNEGSKA (reference sequence). The CDR3 sequence is 13 residues long.

This clonotype has just a few counts. This chain's CDR3 is CASSLEGGNYGYTF. DNA of the CDR3: TGTGCCAGCTCTCTGGAAGGGGGCAACTATGGCTACACCTTC. The V call is TRBV18, the J call TRBJ1-2; 7 nucleotides align to TRBD1. V was clipped by 6 bases and J by 2 bases; unmatched bases: 6. This CDR3 has 14 amino acids. Looked up from germline, CDR1 is KGHSH and CDR2 is LQKENI. The entire variable domain, with the rest obtained from reference TRBV18 and TRBJ1-2, is as follows: NAGVMQNPRHLVRRRGQEARLRCSPMKGHSHVYWYRQLPEEGLKFMVYLQKENIIDESGMPKERFSAEFPKEGPSILRIQQVVRGDSAAYFCASSLEGGNYGYTFGSGTRLTVV.

This chain uses TRBV5-4 with TRBJ2-5, with D unresolved. Deletions cut 0 bases from V and 1 base from J, with 7 bases between. Germline CDR1 reads SGHNT; CDR2 reads YYREEE (reference sequence). CDR3 length: 14 residues. In nucleotides, the CDR3 is TGTGCCAGCAGCTTGGACCTTTCCCAAGAGACCCAGTACTTC. Translated: CASSLDLSQETQYF.

This clonotype has a single count. The chain links TRBV19 to TRBJ2-2; 13 bases fit TRBD2. Per the germline V gene, CDR1 is LNHDA and CDR2 is SQIVND (reference sequence). Losses at the gene ends were 4 bases for V and 4 bases for J; bases not matched to a gene: 9. The CDR3 length is 18 residues. As DNA, the CDR3 is TGTGCCAGTAGTAAGGGGACTAGCGGGGTCCGCGGCACCGGGGAGCTGTTTTTT. Its translation is CASSKGTSGVRGTGELFF.

V is TRBV2 and J is TRBJ1-1, with unresolved D. Germline V gene sequence: CDR1 SNHLY, CDR2 FYNNEI. With 4 bases removed from V and 8 bases from J, the gap between germline ends came to 11 bases. The CDR3 consists of 12 residues. Here the CDR3 DNA reads TGTGCCAGCAGTGTACAAGGCAGGGAAGCTTTCTTT. Protein: CASSVQGREAFF.

The V gene is TRBV7-3, the J gene TRBJ2-3; no firm D call. The CDR3 has 15 amino acids. The V gene lost 2 bases and the J gene lost 8 bases, with 17 bases spanning the gap. CDR1 is SGHTA, CDR2 FQGTGA, per germline. As DNA, the CDR3 is TGTGCCAGCAGCTTACTTGGGCCTCCGGCGTCTACGCAGTATTTT. This sequence encodes CASSLLGPPASTQYF.

This clonotype was recorded a few times. The CDR3 nucleotides read TGCAGTGCGACTCACAGGCCTAGCTCCTATAATTCACCCCTCCACTTT. It encodes CSATHRPSSYNSPLHF. The V and J genes are TRBV20-1 and TRBJ1-6, with D maybe TRBD1 (5 bases). The CDR3 spans 16 residues. CDR1 and CDR2 (germline): DFQATT, SNEGSKA (reference sequence). Trimming shortened V by 6 bases and J by 0 bases, and 15 bases separated the two germline ends.

The J gene is TRBJ2-1, the V gene TRBV12-3 or TRBV12-4; 8 bases map to TRBD2. The ends lost 6 bases at V and 6 bases at J; junction bases unmatched: 22. The CDR3 sequence is 19 residues long. CDR3 bases: TGTGCCAGCAGCCCCAGAGGTTTGTTCGTCCGGACTAGCATCAATGAGCAGTTCTTC. Translating gives CASSPRGLFVRTSINEQFF.

The chain couples TRBV20-1 to TRBJ1-5; a possible D gene is TRBD1 (5 bases). The CDR3 is made up of 15 amino acids. V gave up 3 bases and J gave up 3 bases, with 15 bases separating them. Germline loops: CDR1 DFQATT, CDR2 SNEGSKA (reference sequence). The CDR3 loop reads CSARGEGHSNQPQHF. CDR3 sequence (DNA): TGCAGTGCTAGGGGGGAAGGACACTCCAATCAGCCCCAGCATTTT.